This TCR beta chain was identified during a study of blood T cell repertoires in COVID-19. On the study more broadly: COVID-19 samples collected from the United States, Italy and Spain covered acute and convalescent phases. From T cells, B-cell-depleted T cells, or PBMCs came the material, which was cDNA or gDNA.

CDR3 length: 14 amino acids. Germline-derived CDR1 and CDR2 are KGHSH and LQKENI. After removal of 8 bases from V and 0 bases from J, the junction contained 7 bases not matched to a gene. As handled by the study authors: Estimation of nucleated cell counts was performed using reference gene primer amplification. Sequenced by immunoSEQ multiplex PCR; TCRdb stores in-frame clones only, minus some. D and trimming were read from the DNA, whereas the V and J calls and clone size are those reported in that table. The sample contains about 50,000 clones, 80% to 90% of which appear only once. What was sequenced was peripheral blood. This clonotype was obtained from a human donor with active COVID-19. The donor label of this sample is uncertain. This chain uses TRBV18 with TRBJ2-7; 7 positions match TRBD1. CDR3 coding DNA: TGTGCCAGCGTATCCGGGACAGACTCCTACGAGCAGTACTTC. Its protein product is CASVSGTDSYEQYF.